Listed below are T cell receptor beta chains from one sample, sequenced in a study of blood T cell repertoires in COVID-19. Profiling relied on immunoSEQ multiplex PCR, and the TCRdb table lists in-frame clones only, not all of them. The sample lists 200,000 to 300,000 clones; 91% were seen once. What was sequenced was peripheral blood. The receptors come from a person in their late teens or twenties with COVID-19, enrolled during active disease. The conserved cysteine and the conserved F or W are not part of the CDR3 here.

V: TRBV19; length: 13; J: TRBJ2-5; CDR3: ASSTYLDRQETQY
V: TRBV27; length: 14; J: TRBJ2-7; CDR3: ASSSLSTGTRNEQY
V: TRBV2; length: 12; J: TRBJ1-1; CDR3: ASTADRWNTEAF
V: TRBV14; length: 12; J: TRBJ2-5; CDR3: ASSPSGLQETQY
V: TRBV9; length: 13; J: TRBJ2-7; CDR3: ASSVEGLAGEEQY
V: TRBV7-9; length: 15; J: TRBJ2-7; CDR3: ASSHRGGLAGTYEQY
V: TRBV27; length: 13; J: TRBJ2-3; CDR3: ASSTLSGSTDTQY
V: TRBV29-1; length: 12; J: TRBJ1-2; CDR3: SVGGDWRTYGYT
V: TRBV12-5; length: 13; J: TRBJ2-7; CDR3: ASGLELQGVYEQY
V: TRBV7-9; length: 14; J: TRBJ2-7; CDR3: ASSARPQDSSYEQY
V: TRBV6-1; length: 14; J: TRBJ2-7; CDR3: ASSETLSRGFGEQY
V: TRBV9; length: 14; J: TRBJ2-7; CDR3: ASSVGGQGAAYEQY
V: TRBV12-3/TRBV12-4; length: 11; J: TRBJ2-7; CDR3: ASSLAQGGEQY
V: TRBV1; length: 15; J: TRBJ1-5; CDR3: TSSQDRETVSNQPQH
V: TRBV11-2; length: 12; J: TRBJ2-7; CDR3: ASSLDRGTYEQY
V: TRBV12-3/TRBV12-4; length: 11; J: TRBJ1-1; CDR3: ASTIQQNTEAF
V: TRBV11-2; length: 14; J: TRBJ2-3; CDR3: ASSTGLAGGGDTQY
V: TRBV2; length: 13; J: TRBJ1-2; CDR3: ASSEIRGPNYGYT
V: TRBV9; length: 11; J: TRBJ1-2; CDR3: ASSDTTNYGYT
V: TRBV6-5; length: 12; J: TRBJ2-3; CDR3: ASKLTVSTDTQY
V: TRBV10-3; length: 15; J: TRBJ1-5; CDR3: AISEFPGTEGRQPQH
V: TRBV6-5; length: 12; J: TRBJ1-1; CDR3: ASSFEGADTEAF
V: TRBV27; length: 13; J: TRBJ2-7; CDR3: ASSPTGGGSYEQY
V: TRBV7-2; length: 12; J: TRBJ2-3; CDR3: ASSTRAPRDTQY
V: TRBV7-9; length: 11; J: TRBJ2-5; CDR3: ASLDRGGETQY
V: TRBV19; length: 13; J: TRBJ1-2; CDR3: ASSPEDTLVPGYT
V: TRBV3-1/TRBV3-2; length: 16; J: TRBJ2-7; CDR3: ASSHLERFAKVTYEQY
V: TRBV24-1; length: 9; J: TRBJ1-2; CDR3: ATSGPLGYT
V: TRBV9; length: 13; J: TRBJ2-7; CDR3: ASSVATAPSYEQY
V: TRBV12-3/TRBV12-4; length: 10; J: TRBJ2-7; CDR3: ASSLDNYEQY
V: TRBV6-1; length: 16; J: TRBJ1-2; CDR3: ASSERWDSRLFLDGYT